Following are 15 T cell receptor beta chains from one sample sequenced in a study of blood T cell dynamics during melanoma immunotherapy. Assay: immunoSEQ multiplex PCR; the TCRdb copy retains only in-frame clones and omits some. Of some 12,000 clones in the sample, around nine tenths were seen once. Regarding time point: week 3, after first cycle of checkpoint inhibitor. The specimen comprised blood, sampled from a patient treated with checkpoint blockade. These receptor sequences come from a human donor with melanoma.

The chain recombines TRBV25-1 with TRBJ2-2; TRBD1 matches 8 bases. V was pared by 7 bases and J by 4 bases, with 2 bases of the junction left unmatched. CDR1 and CDR2 (germline): MGHDK, SYGVNS. This CDR3 contains 13 residues. DNA of the CDR3: TGTGCCAGCACCACAGGGGGCACCGGGGAGCTGTTTTTT. Its translation: CASTTGGTGELFF.

The chain combines TRBV2 with TRBJ2-5; D may be TRBD2 (7 bases). The CDR3 totals 15 residues. In germline, CDR1 is SNHLY, CDR2 FYNNEI. Trimming took 7 bases from V and 5 from J, leaving 20 bases between them. The CDR3 loop is CASTAGGGRHETQYF. In DNA, the CDR3 is TGTGCCAGCACCGCTGGGGGGGGGCGGCACGAGACCCAGTACTTC.

In nucleotides, the CDR3 is TGCGCCAGCAGCTTAAAGCACGGAACTGAAGCTTTCTTT. Its translation: CASSLKHGTEAFF. V gene TRBV4-1 combines with J gene TRBJ1-1; the D is unclear. Germline values: CDR1 MGHRA, CDR2 YSYEKL. The CDR3 length is 13 residues. The V end was cut by 5 bases, the J end by 5 bases, with 12 bases between.

The rearrangement links TRBV19 to TRBJ2-5, with 11 bases fitting TRBD1. The V gene's germline CDR1 is LNHDA and CDR2 SQIVND (reference sequence). V dropped 6 bases and J dropped 5; count of bases not matched to a gene: 8. The CDR3 has 15 residues. The CDR3 region is CASSGTGGGGETQYF. The CDR3 region has the DNA TGTGCCAGTAGCGGGACAGGGGGAGGTGGGGAGACCCAGTACTTC. Full variable domain (remainder filled in from reference TRBV19 and TRBJ2-5): DGGITQSPKYLFRKEGQNVTLSCEQNLNHDAMYWYRQDPGQGLRLIYYSQIVNDFQKGDIAEGYSVSREKKESFPLTVTSAQKNPTAFYLCASSGTGGGGETQYFGPGTRLLVL.

There are a few counts of this clone. This chain connects TRBV4-1 to TRBJ1-5; D is possibly TRBD1 (5 bases). Germline V gene lookup returns CDR1 MGHRA and CDR2 YSYEKL. Deletions cut 0 bases from V and 5 bases from J, with 14 bases between. The CDR3 contains 16 residues. CDR3 amino acids: CASSQEWDGRHQPQHF. The DNA of the CDR3 is TGCGCCAGCAGCCAAGAATGGGACGGGAGGCATCAGCCCCAGCATTTT.

The chain couples TRBV5-1 to TRBJ2-2, with D possibly matching TRBD1 (5 bases). V was cut by 5 bases and J by 6 bases, with 20 bases left in between. The CDR3 totals 16 residues. Germline CDR1 SGHRS, CDR2 YFSETQ. CDR3 protein: CASSFGIRAGSGELFF. The CDR3 DNA is TGCGCCAGCAGTTTTGGTATCAGGGCAGGGTCCGGGGAGCTGTTTTTT.

The chain links TRBV6-5 to TRBJ1-5; maybe TRBD1 (5 bases). The germline V and J ends were trimmed by 8 bases and 0 bases, with 14 bases remaining between them. Germline assignment: CDR1 MNHEY and CDR2 SVGAGI. The CDR3 is made up of 15 amino acids. The CDR3 reads CASRPGESSNQPQHF. The CDR3 DNA reads as TGTGCCAGCCGCCCGGGGGAGAGTAGCAATCAGCCCCAGCATTTT.

The chain has TRBV7-3 and TRBJ1-2; D is possibly TRBD1 (5 bases). The CDR3 is 15 residues long. V was clipped by 3 bases and J by 5 bases, with 16 bases between them. CDR1 is SGHTA, CDR2 FQGTGA, per germline. The CDR3 DNA reads TGTGCCAGCAGCTTTTTTGGGGGTATCGGTTATGGCTACACCTTC. Translation: CASSFFGGIGYGYTF.

The V call is TRBV30, the J call TRBJ2-3; D call uncertain. Trimming removed 5 bases at V and 0 bases at J, with 9 bases between. Looked up from germline, CDR1 is GTSNPN and CDR2 is SVGIG (reference sequence). This CDR3 has 13 amino acids. CDR3 nucleotide sequence: TGTGCCTGGCAGGCTTCAAGCACAGATACGCAGTATTTT. This sequence encodes CAWQASSTDTQYF.

The J gene is TRBJ1-2, the V gene TRBV19; D is uncertain. This CDR3 comprises 14 residues. Germline-derived CDR1 and CDR2 are LNHDA and SQIVND (reference sequence). The ends were cut back, 0 bases at V and 8 bases at J, with 13 bases in the middle. The CDR3 region is CASSIEGGPRGYTF. In DNA form, the CDR3 reads TGTGCCAGTAGTATAGAGGGCGGGCCTCGAGGCTACACCTTC.

The J gene is TRBJ1-3, the V gene TRBV7-9; no firm D call. The CDR3 runs 16 residues. The ends were cut back, 1 base at V and 0 bases at J, with 10 bases in the middle. The germline V gene has CDR1 SEHNR and CDR2 FQNEAQ (reference sequence). CDR3 sequence: CASSLGQPSSGNTIYF. The CDR3 nucleotides read TGTGCCAGCAGCTTAGGGCAGCCGAGCTCTGGAAACACCATATATTTT.

The chain couples TRBV6-5 to TRBJ2-7; D uncertain. Germline-derived CDR1 and CDR2 are MNHEY and SVGAGI. This CDR3 comprises 14 residues. The V end was cut by 4 bases, the J end by 1 base, with 11 bases between. Here the CDR3 DNA reads TGTGCCAGCAGTTCGAACGGAGCTTCCTACGAGCAGTACTTC. Translation gives CASSSNGASYEQYF.

This sequence joins TRBV19 and TRBJ1-2; D not resolved. CDR1 and CDR2 (germline): LNHDA, SQIVND (reference sequence). This CDR3 has 14 residues. Trimming shortened V by 3 bases and J by 4 bases, and 12 bases separated the two germline ends. The chain's CDR3 is CASSISFGSYGYTF. Here the CDR3 DNA reads TGTGCCAGTAGTATTAGCTTCGGCAGCTATGGCTACACCTTC.

The chain uses TRBV28 and TRBJ1-1, with D unclear. The ends were cut back, 3 bases at V and 2 bases at J, with 10 bases in the middle. There are 14 residues in the CDR3. CDR1 MDHEN and CDR2 SYDVKM come from the germline V gene. In nucleotides, the CDR3 is TGTGCCAGCAGTTTGTCCGGGAGAAACACTGAAGCTTTCTTT. This gives the protein CASSLSGRNTEAFF.

The chain employs TRBV19 and TRBJ1-2, with 9 bases aligning to TRBD1. This CDR3 comprises 14 residues. CDR1 and CDR2 (germline): LNHDA, SQIVND (reference sequence). The V gene end was trimmed by 3 bases and the J gene end by 7 bases; junction bases not matched to a gene: 6. CDR3 amino acids: CASSMGTGYGGYTF. DNA for the CDR3: TGTGCCAGTAGTATGGGGACAGGGTATGGTGGCTACACCTTC.